This entry lists 30 T cell receptor beta chains sequenced from one sample in a study of cytomegalovirus exposure and HLA in healthy donors. Use of 60 Vbeta and 13 Jbeta primers characterized the PCR. Clones were sequenced by immunoSEQ multiplex PCR, and TCRdb holds only the in-frame ones, with some missing. Altogether roughly 100,000 clones are present, about 64% being singletons, with the ten largest covering roughly 2.8%. The sample taken for sequencing was PBMCs. These receptors were collected from a female donor in good health and CMV-seronegative.

The chain couples TRBV7-9 to TRBJ2-7, with TRBD1 matching 7 bases. Trimming took 4 bases from V and 2 from J; bases not matched to a gene: 8. Looked up from germline, CDR1 is SEHNR and CDR2 is FQNEAQ (reference sequence). The CDR3 is 15 amino acids. CDR3 sequence: CASSSRQGLTYEQYF. In nucleotides, the CDR3 is TGTGCCAGCAGCTCTCGACAGGGATTAACCTACGAGCAGTACTTC.

The chain employs TRBV19 and TRBJ2-5, with 8 positions matching TRBD2. The CDR3 has 16 residues. V was pared by 3 bases and J by 1 base, with 7 bases of the junction left unmatched. Germline values: CDR1 LNHDA, CDR2 SQIVND (reference sequence). The CDR3 here is CASSIGLAGIQETQYF. The DNA of the CDR3 is TGTGCCAGTAGTATTGGTCTAGCGGGTATCCAAGAGACCCAGTACTTC.

V is TRBV29-1 and J is TRBJ1-1, with D tentatively TRBD1 (6 bases). This CDR3 has 10 residues. Deletions cut 7 bases from V and 9 bases from J, with 12 bases between. The germline gives CDR1 SQVTM, CDR2 ANQGSEA. Here the CDR3 DNA reads TGCAGCGCTATGCAGGGGAAAGCTTTCTTT. Its translation: CSAMQGKAFF.

This chain links TRBV28 with TRBJ2-5, with D hard to call. CDR1 and CDR2 (germline): MDHEN, SYDVKM. The CDR3 runs 13 residues. Trimming took off 0 bases at V and 2 bases at J, with 4 bases between the two ends. As DNA, the CDR3 is TGTGCCAGCAGTTTATGGAGACAAGAGACCCAGTACTTC. It encodes CASSLWRQETQYF.

This rearrangement joins TRBV5-1 to TRBJ2-1; 11 positions agree with TRBD2. Per germline, CDR1 SGHRS and CDR2 YFSETQ. V lost 4 bases to trimming and J lost 4 bases; unmatched junction nucleotides: 13. CDR3 length: 18 amino acids. CDR3 amino acids: CASSPALAGARAYNEQFF. The CDR3 DNA sequence: TGCGCCAGCAGCCCCGCACTAGCGGGAGCCCGAGCTTACAATGAGCAGTTCTTC.

The CDR3 is CASSESLGLAGRGYEQYF. The CDR3 DNA sequence: TGTGCCAGCAGTGAAAGTCTTGGACTAGCGGGACGAGGCTACGAGCAGTACTTC. V gene TRBV2 combines with J gene TRBJ2-7; 12 nucleotides match TRBD2. Losses at the gene ends were 2 bases for V and 3 bases for J; bases not matched to a gene: 11. This CDR3 contains 18 residues. In germline, CDR1 is SNHLY, CDR2 FYNNEI.

The CDR3 is CASSITDGNTIYF. CDR3 nucleotide sequence: TGTGCCAGTAGTATTACAGATGGAAACACCATATATTTT. The gene calls are TRBV19 and TRBJ1-3; no definite D call. V lost 3 bases and J 3 bases, leaving 6 bases between the germline ends. CDR3 length: 13 amino acids. Germline assignment: CDR1 LNHDA and CDR2 SQIVND (reference sequence).

This chain connects TRBV2 to TRBJ2-1; the D is unclear. V was shortened by 5 bases and J by 8 bases, with 4 bases between the two germline ends. Germline V gives CDR1 SNHLY, CDR2 FYNNEI. The CDR3 spans 10 residues. DNA of the CDR3: TGTGCCAGCAGTAACTATGAGCAGTTCTTC. Its protein is CASSNYEQFF.

This clone was recorded a few times. V and J are TRBV5-5 and TRBJ2-7; perhaps TRBD2 as D (5 bases). Germline lookup yields CDR1 SGHKS and CDR2 YYEKEE (reference sequence). The CDR3 loop spans 15 amino acids. The germline V and J ends were trimmed by 4 bases and 9 bases, with 23 bases remaining between them. Here the CDR3 DNA reads TGTGCCAGCAGCAACCCAAGGAGCGGCTCTTTTACGCAGTACTTC. It is translated as CASSNPRSGSFTQYF.

The chain links TRBV2 to TRBJ2-1; 7 nucleotides agree with TRBD2. J gave up 5 bases and V 1 base, and 8 bases lay outside the gene matches. Germline CDR1 and CDR2: SNHLY and FYNNEI. The CDR3 is made up of 16 amino acids. The CDR3 region is CASSEDLAEVNNEQFF. In DNA form, the CDR3 reads TGTGCCAGCAGTGAAGATCTAGCGGAAGTAAACAATGAGCAGTTCTTC.

The chain couples TRBV27 to TRBJ2-3; 12 nucleotides match TRBD2. The CDR3 length is 16 residues. V was pared by 4 bases and J by 6 bases, with 8 bases of the junction left unmatched. Germline V CDR1 and CDR2: MNHEY, SMNVEV (reference sequence). CDR3 in DNA: TGTGCCAGCAGTTCCGGGACTAGCGGGTTGTCCGATACGCAGTATTTT. Translated, it gives CASSSGTSGLSDTQYF.

The chain combines TRBV2 with TRBJ2-7; 14 bases fit TRBD2. After removal of 10 bases from V and 2 bases from J, the junction contained 4 bases not matched to a gene. Per germline, CDR1 SNHLY and CDR2 FYNNEI. The CDR3 sequence is 14 residues long. DNA of the CDR3: TGTGCCACAGTGGGACTAGCGGGAGCCTACGAGCAGTACTTC. This codes for CATVGLAGAYEQYF.

The V and J genes are TRBV10-3 and TRBJ1-1, with a tentative D call TRBD1 (5 bases). The CDR3 spans 13 residues. Germline CDR1 is ENHRY and CDR2 is SYGVKD. V was clipped by 7 bases and J by 1 base, with 10 bases between them. The CDR3 reads CAIKEGSNTEAFF. In DNA, the CDR3 is TGTGCCATCAAGGAGGGGTCGAACACTGAAGCTTTCTTT.

This CDR3 reads CAIGRGGRETQYF. As DNA, the CDR3 is TGTGCCATCGGGCGGGGGGGTCGGGAGACCCAGTACTTC. This chain links TRBV10-3 with TRBJ2-5; 9 positions match TRBD2. CDR1 is ENHRY and CDR2 is SYGVKD in the germline V gene. The junction had 6 bases not matched to a gene; V was cut back by 8 bases and J by 5 bases. The CDR3 totals 13 residues.

The V gene is TRBV6-4, the J gene TRBJ2-3, with 7 nucleotides matching TRBD1. CDR1 and CDR2 from the germline V gene are MRHNA and SNTAGT. The CDR3 consists of 14 residues. After removal of 5 bases from V and 0 bases from J, the junction contained 2 bases not matched to a gene. The CDR3 region is CASSKGASTDTQYF. CDR3 DNA sequence: TGTGCCAGCAGTAAGGGGGCTAGCACAGATACGCAGTATTTT.

The chain couples TRBV11-2 to TRBJ2-2; 15 nucleotides line up with TRBD2. The CDR3 is 15 amino acids. Unmatched junction bases numbered 3, after V lost 6 bases and J lost 7 bases. CDR1 SGHAT and CDR2 FQNNGV come from the germline V gene. CDR3 residues: CASRGLAGGIGELFF. Written as DNA, the CDR3 is TGTGCCAGCAGGGGACTAGCGGGAGGTATCGGGGAGCTGTTTTTT.

This sequence joins TRBV28 and TRBJ1-2, with D possibly TRBD1 on 6 matching bases. Germline CDR1 is MDHEN and CDR2 is SYDVKM. This CDR3 contains 15 residues. Trimming left V 2 bases short and J 8 bases short, with 18 bases between. The CDR3 is CASSLIQGTKGGYTF. CDR3 DNA sequence: TGTGCCAGCAGTTTAATTCAGGGGACGAAGGGCGGCTACACCTTC.

This chain joins TRBV5-1 and TRBJ2-5; weak D call: TRBD2 (6 bases). The CDR3 has 15 residues. The germline CDR1 and CDR2 sequences are SGHRS and YFSETQ. Trimming stripped 0 bases from V and 14 bases from J, with 23 bases between. DNA of the CDR3: TGCGCCAGCAGCTTGGGGGGCTCGGGAGACAGAATAGTTTACTTC. Protein product: CASSLGGSGDRIVYF.

Written as DNA, the CDR3 is TGTGCCAGCAGTTACTTCTTGACTAGGGAAGAGCAGTACTTC. Translated: CASSYFLTREEQYF. V and J are TRBV6-5 and TRBJ2-7; D might be TRBD2 (6 bases). The CDR3 runs to 14 residues. Deletions cut 1 base from V and 7 bases from J, with 14 bases between. The germline V gene has CDR1 MNHEY and CDR2 SVGAGI.

This clone has more than one count but fewer than ten. The V call is TRBV28, the J call TRBJ2-3; a possible D gene is TRBD1 (5 bases). CDR1 is MDHEN, CDR2 SYDVKM, per germline. This CDR3 has 13 residues. Between the trimmed V and J ends, which lost 3 bases and 5 bases, there was a span of 9 bases. CDR3 sequence (DNA): TGTGCCAGCAGTTTTCAGGGTAGAGATACGCAGTATTTT. It yields the protein CASSFQGRDTQYF. Using reference TRBV28 and TRBJ2-3 for the parts outside the CDR3, the full variable domain is DVKVTQSSRYLVKRTGEKVFLECVQDMDHENMFWYRQDPGLGLRLIYFSYDVKMKEKGDIPEGYSVSREKKERFSLILESASTNQTSMYLCASSFQGRDTQYFGPGTRLTVL.

The rearrangement joins TRBV9 to TRBJ2-2; the D gene is possibly TRBD1 (6 bases). The V and J ends lost 3 bases and 1 base respectively, with 10 bases between them. Germline CDR1 SGDLS, CDR2 YYNGEE. CDR3 length: 15 residues. The CDR3 sequence is CASSDGQRNTGELFF. CDR3 DNA sequence: TGTGCCAGCAGCGATGGACAGAGGAACACCGGGGAGCTGTTTTTT.

V and J are TRBV7-2 and TRBJ1-2; D gene uncertain. CDR3 length equals 14 residues. V was pared by 3 bases and J by 2 bases, with 10 bases between. Per germline, CDR1 SGHTA and CDR2 FQGNSA. CDR3 sequence reads: CASSFSSGNYGYTF. The CDR3 nucleotides are TGTGCCAGCAGCTTTAGTTCGGGGAACTATGGCTACACCTTC.

This clone was seen just once. The chain links TRBV11-3 to TRBJ1-1; no clear D. Per the germline V gene, CDR1 is SGHNT and CDR2 is YENEEA. V lost 3 bases and J lost 0, with 8 bases in between. CDR3 length equals 14 residues. The CDR3 DNA reads TGTGCCAGCAGCTTCAGGTCTATGAACACTGAAGCTTTCTTT. The encoded protein is CASSFRSMNTEAFF.

This chain uses TRBV6-1 with TRBJ2-3, with 12 bases identical to TRBD2. Looked up from germline, CDR1 is MNHNS and CDR2 is SASEGT. The CDR3 is 14 residues long. J lost 4 bases, V lost 5 bases, and 1 base had no gene match. CDR3 in amino acids: CASSRLAGADTQYF. In DNA, the CDR3 is TGTGCCAGCAGTAGACTAGCGGGAGCAGATACGCAGTATTTT.

This chain links TRBV28 with TRBJ1-5, with 9 bases matching TRBD1. The CDR3 is made up of 16 amino acids. J was trimmed by 3 bases and V by 3 bases; bases with no gene match: 6. CDR1 and CDR2 (germline): MDHEN, SYDVKM. CDR3 coding DNA: TGTGCCAGCAGTTTGAGAGGGACAGGGATCAATCAGCCCCAGCATTTT. It translates to CASSLRGTGINQPQHF.

The rearrangement uses TRBV9 and TRBJ2-5, with 10 bases fitting TRBD2. V was clipped by 0 bases and J by 5 bases; unmatched bases: 7. This CDR3 spans 16 amino acids. Germline V lookup: CDR1 SGDLS, CDR2 YYNGEE. CDR3 region: CASSVGFSGGWETQYF. The DNA for the CDR3 is TGTGCCAGCAGCGTAGGTTTTAGCGGGGGGTGGGAGACCCAGTACTTC.

The gene calls are TRBV19 and TRBJ1-2; 12 bases map to TRBD1. The length of the CDR3 is 15 residues. The V gene's germline CDR1 is LNHDA and CDR2 SQIVND (reference sequence). The V gene end was trimmed by 4 bases and the J gene end by 6 bases; junction bases not matched to a gene: 6. CDR3 in amino acids: CASSNLGQGAHGYTF. The CDR3 nucleotides read TGTGCCAGTAGTAACTTGGGACAGGGGGCCCATGGCTACACCTTC.

In nucleotides, the CDR3 is TGTGCCAGCAACAACGCAGGGGGCCCTCAGGCTACCCAGTACTTC. This translates into CASNNAGGPQATQYF. This chain connects TRBV2 to TRBJ2-5, with 8 bases that match TRBD1. V lost 7 bases to trimming and J lost 8 bases; unmatched junction nucleotides: 15. Per the germline V gene, CDR1 is SNHLY and CDR2 is FYNNEI. CDR3 length equals 15 residues.

The CDR3 DNA reads TGCGCCAGCAGCTTGGTGGGACTAGCGGGAGGGGTGGGCCAAGAGACCCAGTACTTC. This codes for CASSLVGLAGGVGQETQYF. This chain uses TRBV5-1 with TRBJ2-5; 16 bases map to TRBD2. In germline, CDR1 is SGHRS, CDR2 YFSETQ. The length of the CDR3 is 19 residues. Losses at the gene ends were 0 bases for V and 1 base for J; bases not matched to a gene: 6. The whole variable domain, remainder taken from reference TRBV5-1 and TRBJ2-5, is KAGVTQTPRYLIKTRGQQVTLSCSPISGHRSVSWYQQTPGQGLQFLFEYFSETQRNKGNFPGRFSGRQFSNSRSEMNVSTLELGDSALYLCASSLVGLAGGVGQETQYFGPGTRLLVL.

CDR3: CASSLIAGGSTDTQYF. DNA for the CDR3: TGTGCCAGCAGTTTAATCGCGGGAGGATCCACAGATACGCAGTATTTT. The rearrangement uses TRBV27 and TRBJ2-3, with TRBD2 matching 8 bases. This CDR3 is built from 16 residues. Germline CDR1 and CDR2: MNHEY and SMNVEV (reference sequence). With V trimmed by 2 bases and J by 2 bases, 6 bases remained unmatched.